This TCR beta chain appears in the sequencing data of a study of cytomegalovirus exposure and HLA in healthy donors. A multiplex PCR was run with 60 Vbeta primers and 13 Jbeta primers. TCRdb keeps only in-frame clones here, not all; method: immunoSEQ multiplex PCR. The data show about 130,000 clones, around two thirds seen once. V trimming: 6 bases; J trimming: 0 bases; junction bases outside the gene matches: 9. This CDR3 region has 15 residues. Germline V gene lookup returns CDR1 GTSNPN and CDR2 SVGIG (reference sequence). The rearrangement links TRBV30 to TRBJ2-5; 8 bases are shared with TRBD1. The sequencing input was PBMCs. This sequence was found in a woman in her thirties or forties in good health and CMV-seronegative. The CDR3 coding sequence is TGTGCCTGCAAAGGACAGGGCTGGAACCAAGAGACCCAGTACTTC. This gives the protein CACKGQGWNQETQYF. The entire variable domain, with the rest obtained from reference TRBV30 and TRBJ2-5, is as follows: SQTIHQWPATLVQPVGSPLSLECTVEGTSNPNLYWYRQAAGRGLQLLFYSVGIGQISSEVPQNLSASRPQDRQFILSSKKLLLSDSGFYLCACKGQGWNQETQYFGPGTRLLVL.